Listed here are 26 T cell receptor beta chains from one sample, sequenced in a study of T cells in women clearing cervical HPV infection. Profiling relied on immunoSEQ multiplex PCR, and the TCRdb table lists in-frame clones only, not all of them. The repertoire table contains more than 40,000 clones. The sequenced material came from blood buffy coat. All receptors derive from a woman between 18 and 69 years old with a cervical HPV16 infection that either progressed to CIN3+ or cleared (not recorded which).

For this clone: The CDR3 end lies 3 residues beyond the end of the read and is filled in from the germline J gene. The chain uses TRBV29-1 and TRBJ2-7, with 8 positions matching TRBD1. The CDR3 totals 12 residues. The J segment lost 6 bases and the V segment lost 7 bases, leaving 8 bases of the junction unmatched. From germline, CDR1 is SQVTM and CDR2 ANQGSEA. The CDR3 region is CSATGQGGEQYF. CDR3 bases read: TGCAGCGCAACCGGACAGGGAGGCGAG.

CDR3 in amino acids: CASSPGGRTNEKLFF. The DNA read from the CDR3 is TGCGCCAGCAGCCCAGGGGGCAGGACTAATGAAAAA. The chain combines TRBV5-1 with TRBJ1-4; 8 bases match TRBD1. The read ends 3 residues before the CDR3 terminus; that terminus is restored from the germline J gene. Losses at the gene ends were 4 bases for V and 2 bases for J; bases not matched to a gene: 4. The CDR3 length is 15 residues. The germline gives CDR1 SGHRS, CDR2 YFSETQ.

CDR3 loop: CASTADRWSSNQPQHF. The CDR3 DNA, read in part, is TGTGCCAGTACCGCCGACAGGTGGTCTAGCAATCAGCCC. The chain uses TRBV19 and TRBJ1-5, with a tentative D call TRBD1 (6 bases). The read terminates 3 residues ahead of where the CDR3 ends, so the germline J gene completes it. V gave up 7 bases and J gave up 0 bases, with 16 bases separating them. The CDR3 has 16 residues. Looked up from germline, CDR1 is LNHDA and CDR2 is SQIVND (reference sequence).

To note about this clone: The sequence runs out 3 residues before the end of the CDR3; the remainder is reconstructed from the germline J gene. The chain uses TRBV7-6 and TRBJ2-2, with D possibly matching TRBD1 (6 bases). This CDR3 has 14 residues. V lost 1 base and J 6 bases, leaving 9 bases between the germline ends. Germline assignment: CDR1 SGHVS and CDR2 FNYEAQ. CDR3 DNA, as far as it was read: TGTGCCAGCAGCTTAGGGCGGACAGCCGGGGAG. It translates to CASSLGRTAGE. The full CDR3 protein reads CASSLGRTAGELFF. The entire variable domain, with the rest obtained from reference TRBV7-6 and TRBJ2-2, is as follows: GAGVSQSPRYKVTKRGQDVALRCDPISGHVSLYWYRQALGQGPEFLTYFNYEAQQDKSGLPNDRFSAERPEGSISTLTIQRTEQRDSAMYRCASSLGRTAGELFFGEGSRLTVL.

To note about this clone: The read is 3 residues too short to cover the CDR3 end, so that end is filled in from the germline J gene. The rearrangement links TRBV18 to TRBJ1-2; D perhaps matches TRBD1 (6 bases). The CDR3 runs to 14 residues. Germline V gene sequence: CDR1 KGHSH, CDR2 LQKENI. CDR3 DNA, as far as it was read: TGTGCCAGCTCACCACCAGGCAGGGGACGGAAC. Translation gives CASSPPGRGRN. The whole CDR3 protein reads CASSPPGRGRNYTF.

CDR3 amino acids: CASSGQSSPNEQYF. CDR3 bases read: TGTGCCAGCTCCGGACAGTCCAGCCCCAACGAG. The V call is TRBV13, the J call TRBJ2-7; a possible D gene is TRBD1 (6 bases). The DNA ends 3 residues before the CDR3 does, and the rest of the CDR3 is filled in from the germline J gene. The CDR3 loop spans 14 amino acids. Trimming pared 8 bases from V and 5 bases from J, leaving 19 bases between. From germline, CDR1 is PRHDT and CDR2 FYEKMQ (reference sequence).

On this clone itself: The DNA ends 3 residues before the CDR3 does, and the rest of the CDR3 is filled in from the germline J gene. The chain uses TRBV20-1 and TRBJ2-5, with 11 bases lining up with TRBD2. This CDR3 contains 15 residues. V shed 2 bases and J 5 bases; nucleotides not matched to a gene: 7. CDR1 is DFQATT, CDR2 SNEGSKA, per germline (reference sequence). The CDR3 sequence: CSARPTSGGRETQYF. CDR3 DNA (partial): TGCAGTGCTAGACCAACTAGCGGGGGCCGGGAGACC.

Of note for this clone: The read stops 3 residues short of the end of the CDR3; the missing end is completed from the germline J gene. The chain is built from TRBV18 and TRBJ2-7; 7 bases fit TRBD1. CDR1 and CDR2 (germline): KGHSH, LQKENI. V lost 8 bases and J lost 5; bases outside the gene matches: 15. The CDR3 extends over 15 amino acids. CDR3 DNA, as far as it was read: TGTGCCAGCCGCTCAGGGACAGAAGTACCGCACGAG. This encodes CASRSGTEVPHE. The CDR3 as a whole reads CASRSGTEVPHEQYF.

Concerning this clone: Read data end 3 residues before the CDR3 end; the end is taken from the germline J gene. The gene calls are TRBV19 and TRBJ2-4; TRBD1 matches at 8 bases. The CDR3 extends over 16 amino acids. CDR1 and CDR2 (germline): LNHDA, SQIVND (reference sequence). CDR3: CASSIDGQGDNYGQYF. Partial CDR3 DNA: TGTGCCAGTAGTATAGATGGACAGGGTGACAACTATGGT.

Details on this clone: The read comes to an end 3 residues before the CDR3 does, leaving the germline J gene to fill in the end. This sequence joins TRBV6-1 and TRBJ2-7, with 9 bases lining up with TRBD1. This CDR3 has 15 amino acids. The V and J ends lost 2 bases and 4 bases, in that order; junction bases with no gene match: 6. The germline gives CDR1 MNHNS, CDR2 SASEGT. CDR3 sequence reads: CASSESYRGQYEQYF. The CDR3 bases that were read are TGTGCCAGCAGTGAATCGTACAGGGGGCAATACGAG.

Worth noting for this clone: The CDR3 goes on 3 residues after the read ends, and that part is filled in from the germline J gene. The J gene is TRBJ2-1, the V gene TRBV2; TRBD1 aligns across 7 bases. Germline V gene data show CDR1 as SNHLY and CDR2 as FYNNEI. The J segment lost 6 bases and the V segment lost 6 bases, leaving 8 bases of the junction unmatched. This CDR3 region has 14 residues. The CDR3 is CASRGTEATNEQFF. The DNA read from the CDR3 is TGTGCCAGCAGAGGGACAGAGGCCACCAATGAG.

About this clone itself: The read ends 3 residues shy of where the CDR3 ends; the end is completed using the germline J gene. The chain joins TRBV7-3 to TRBJ2-2; D perhaps matches TRBD1 (6 bases). Germline V gene lookup returns CDR1 SGHTA and CDR2 FQGTGA. Trimming left V 5 bases short and J 0 bases short, with 10 bases between. This CDR3 spans 15 amino acids. CDR3 sequence: CASSPTGPNTGELFF. Partial CDR3 DNA: TGTGCCAGCAGCCCTACAGGGCCGAACACCGGGGAG. Full variable domain (outside the CDR3, taken from reference TRBV7-3 and TRBJ2-2): GAGVSQTPSNKVTEKGKYVELRCDPISGHTALYWYRQSLGQGPEFLIYFQGTGAADDSGLPNDRFFAVRPEGSVSTLKIQRTERGDSAVYLCASSPTGPNTGELFFGEGSRLTVL.

Remarks on this clone: Coverage ceases 3 residues before the CDR3 finishes, and the germline J gene fills in the end. The chain has TRBV19 and TRBJ2-3; possible D gene TRBD2, 6 bases. There are 15 residues in the CDR3. Germline CDR1 is LNHDA and CDR2 is SQIVND (reference sequence). CDR3: CASIGGGPLDQPQYF. CDR3 DNA (partial): TGTGCCAGTATAGGTGGAGGGCCCCTTGATCAGCCG.

Notes on this clone: From the germline J gene comes the end of the CDR3, since the read stops 3 residues before it. The V and J genes are TRBV28 and TRBJ1-1, with 7 nucleotides matching TRBD1. The CDR3 is 14 residues long. Germline CDR1 and CDR2: MDHEN and SYDVKM. V lost 11 bases and J lost 0; bases outside the gene matches: 9. The CDR3 spells CAATTGVLNTEAFF. Incomplete CDR3 DNA: TGTGCCGCTACAACAGGGGTCCTGAACACTGAA.

Turning to this clone: With the read ending 3 residues before the CDR3 end, the germline J gene is used to fill in that end. The chain has TRBV20-1 and TRBJ2-3; unclear D gene. The CDR3 runs to 13 residues. The germline CDR1 and CDR2 sequences are DFQATT and SNEGSKA (reference sequence). Trimming removed 0 bases at V and 2 bases at J, with 6 bases between. Here the CDR3 reads CSAREAPTDTQYF. The DNA read from the CDR3 is TGCAGTGCTAGAGAAGCTCCCACAGATACG.

A word on this clone: The observed sequence ends 3 residues before the CDR3 terminus, with the missing tail filled in from the germline J gene. The chain couples TRBV20-1 to TRBJ2-5; weak D call: TRBD1 (6 bases). The CDR3 consists of 15 residues. V lost 0 bases, J lost 2 bases, and 13 bases lay in between. Germline V gene lookup returns CDR1 DFQATT and CDR2 SNEGSKA (reference sequence). CDR3 region: CSARDFQGTQETQYF. Partial CDR3 DNA: TGCAGTGCTAGAGATTTTCAGGGGACACAAGAGACC.

The CDR3 loop is CASSTGGQGAYDYTF. The sequenced CDR3 bases are TGTGCCAGCTCAACCGGGGGACAGGGGGCTTACGAC. The chain employs TRBV18 and TRBJ1-2; 12 bases match TRBD1. The read finishes 3 residues shy of the CDR3 end, and the germline J gene is used to complete it. The CDR3 is made up of 15 amino acids. The germline V gene has CDR1 KGHSH and CDR2 LQKENI. Using reference TRBV18 and TRBJ1-2 for the parts outside the CDR3, the full variable domain is NAGVMQNPRHLVRRRGQEARLRCSPMKGHSHVYWYRQLPEEGLKFMVYLQKENIIDESGMPKERFSAEFPKEGPSILRIQQVVRGDSAAYFCASSTGGQGAYDYTFGSGTRLTVV.

About this clone itself: With the read ending 3 residues before the CDR3 end, the germline J gene is used to fill in that end. The chain links TRBV9 to TRBJ2-2; D remains unclear. Germline assignment: CDR1 SGDLS and CDR2 YYNGEE. The CDR3 totals 14 residues. V lost 1 base, J lost 5 bases, and 9 bases lay in between. CDR3 bases read: TGTGCCAGCAGCGTAATTCCCAGGACCGGGGAG. Residues: CASSVIPRTGE. The full CDR3 reads CASSVIPRTGELFF.

With respect to this clone: The read finishes 3 residues shy of the CDR3 end, and the germline J gene is used to complete it. V usage is TRBV5-1 and J usage is TRBJ2-2; 9 bases are shared with TRBD1. The ends lost 0 bases at V and 6 bases at J; junction bases unmatched: 3. The germline gives CDR1 SGHRS, CDR2 YFSETQ. The CDR3 is made up of 15 amino acids. The part of the CDR3 DNA that was read is TGCGCCAGCAGCTTGGACAGGGGGCTCGCCGGGGAG. Amino acid sequence: CASSLDRGLAGE. Given in full, the CDR3 is CASSLDRGLAGELFF. The entire variable domain, with the rest obtained from reference TRBV5-1 and TRBJ2-2, is as follows: KAGVTQTPRYLIKTRGQQVTLSCSPISGHRSVSWYQQTPGQGLQFLFEYFSETQRNKGNFPGRFSGRQFSNSRSEMNVSTLELGDSALYLCASSLDRGLAGELFFGEGSRLTVL.

In the case of this clone: The read terminates 3 residues ahead of where the CDR3 ends, so the germline J gene completes it. The chain carries TRBV18 and TRBJ2-1; 7 bases line up with TRBD2. This CDR3 contains 15 residues. V lost 1 base to trimming and J lost 5 bases; unmatched junction nucleotides: 5. Germline loops: CDR1 KGHSH, CDR2 LQKENI. CDR3 DNA (partial): TGTGCCAGCTCACCACTGGGGCGGGGGAACAATGAG. Residues: CASSPLGRGNNE. The full CDR3 sequence reads CASSPLGRGNNEQFF. Together with reference TRBV18 and TRBJ2-1, the CDR3 gives the full variable domain: NAGVMQNPRHLVRRRGQEARLRCSPMKGHSHVYWYRQLPEEGLKFMVYLQKENIIDESGMPKERFSAEFPKEGPSILRIQQVVRGDSAAYFCASSPLGRGNNEQFFGPGTRLTVL.

A note on this clone: Read data end 3 residues before the CDR3 end; the end is taken from the germline J gene. The V gene is TRBV19, the J gene TRBJ1-1; 9 positions agree with TRBD1. This CDR3 contains 16 residues. Germline V gene data show CDR1 as LNHDA and CDR2 as SQIVND (reference sequence). Germline trimming cut 5 bases from V and 3 bases from J; bases unmatched to any gene: 10. The CDR3 is CASSVGTGRGDTEAFF. Incomplete CDR3 DNA: TGTGCCAGTAGTGTTGGGACAGGGAGAGGAGACACTGAA.

On this clone itself: The sequenced fragment ends 3 residues before the CDR3 boundary, so the rest is inferred from the germline J gene. The chain links TRBV19 to TRBJ1-4, with D tentatively TRBD1 (5 bases). The CDR3 loop spans 15 amino acids. The germline V gene has CDR1 LNHDA and CDR2 SQIVND (reference sequence). The sequenced part of the CDR3 DNA is TGTGCCAGTAGTATTCCTGGCTCTGGGGCCAACGTA. It is translated as CASSIPGSGANV. The whole CDR3 region reads CASSIPGSGANVLFF.

For this clone: The read is 3 residues too short to cover the CDR3 end, so that end is filled in from the germline J gene. This sequence joins TRBV18 and TRBJ1-2, with a weak D call TRBD1 (5 bases). Per the germline V gene, CDR1 is KGHSH and CDR2 is LQKENI. This CDR3 has 14 amino acids. The sequenced CDR3 bases are TGTGCCAGCTCACCACCCAGCAGGGCCCACGAC. The encoded protein is CASSPPSRAHD. Given in full, the CDR3 is CASSPPSRAHDYTF.

Of note for this clone: The read comes to an end 3 residues before the CDR3 does, leaving the germline J gene to fill in the end. The chain couples TRBV7-9 to TRBJ1-2; no reliable D call. Germline V gene data show CDR1 as SEHNR and CDR2 as FQNEAQ (reference sequence). The CDR3 spans 14 residues. Incomplete CDR3 DNA: TGTGCCAGCAGCTTAAACCCCGGCACAGATACC. Amino acids: CASSLNPGTDT. The CDR3 in full is CASSLNPGTDTYTF.

Notes on this clone: This sample includes further DNA sequences coding for the same CDR3. Partial CDR3 DNA: TGTGCCAGCAGTGATACTGAGGGGCCGGCCCCCTACAGGAGTGGC. Translated, it gives CASSDTEGPAPYRSG. From start to end, the CDR3 is CASSDTEGPAPYRSGYTF. The V call is TRBV2, the J call TRBJ1-2, with D possibly matching TRBD1 (5 bases). The read terminates 3 residues before the CDR3 end, so the remaining end is supplied by the germline J gene. V lost 3 bases and J 7 bases, leaving 27 bases between the germline ends. This CDR3 is built from 18 residues. CDR1 SNHLY and CDR2 FYNNEI come from the germline V gene.

As regards this clone: The DNA ends 3 residues before the CDR3 does, and the rest of the CDR3 is filled in from the germline J gene. This sequence joins TRBV20-1 and TRBJ2-2; 9 bases agree with TRBD2. Germline V gives CDR1 DFQATT, CDR2 SNEGSKA (reference sequence). The CDR3 length is 16 residues. J gave up 6 bases and V 3 bases, and 11 bases lay outside the gene matches. The CDR3: CSARSSGGDKAGELFF. Incomplete CDR3 DNA: TGCAGTGCTAGGAGTAGCGGGGGCGACAAGGCCGGGGAG.